This paragraph reports one T cell receptor (beta chain). These data come from a study of cytomegalovirus exposure and HLA in healthy donors. The PCR made use of 60 Vbeta and 13 Jbeta primers. Some clones are missing from TCRdb's copy, which holds only in-frame ones; the method was immunoSEQ multiplex PCR. The sample yields about 150,000 clones, around 90% seen once. Specimen: PBMCs. This TCR derives from a woman aged 40 to 49 in good health and CMV-seronegative.

The CDR3 DNA follows: TGTGCCAGCAGCAAGAACAGAAATGGGGAGCTGTTTTTT. This encodes CASSKNRNGELFF. The gene calls are TRBV21-1 and TRBJ2-2; the table names TRBD1, a call not compared with the DNA. TRBV21-1 is recorded as a pseudogene. The CDR3 totals 13 residues.